This TCR beta chain was identified in a study of shared clonotypes between healthy human individuals. It was CD45RO-negative cells, positively selected for CCR7, that made up naive CD8 cells, with terminally differentiated effector memory CD45RA+ cells excluded. TCRdb's table, derived via immunoSEQ multiplex PCR, lists solely in-frame clones and lacks some. The sample yields roughly 2,000,000 clones, about 93% seen once. The ends lost 5 bases at V and 11 bases at J; junction bases unmatched: 6. From germline, CDR1 is LNHDA and CDR2 SQIVND (reference sequence). This CDR3 has 12 amino acids. The source of this sequence is a man between 18 and 29 years old in good health. Some clones in this sample may be carry-over from other donors' samples. The chain recombines TRBV19 with TRBJ1-5; 7 bases agree with TRBD1. The sample was naive CD8+ T cells from PBMCs. CDR3 nucleotides: TGTGCCAGTAGTGCAGGGGGATTGGCCCAGCATTTT. Amino acid sequence: CASSAGGLAQHF.